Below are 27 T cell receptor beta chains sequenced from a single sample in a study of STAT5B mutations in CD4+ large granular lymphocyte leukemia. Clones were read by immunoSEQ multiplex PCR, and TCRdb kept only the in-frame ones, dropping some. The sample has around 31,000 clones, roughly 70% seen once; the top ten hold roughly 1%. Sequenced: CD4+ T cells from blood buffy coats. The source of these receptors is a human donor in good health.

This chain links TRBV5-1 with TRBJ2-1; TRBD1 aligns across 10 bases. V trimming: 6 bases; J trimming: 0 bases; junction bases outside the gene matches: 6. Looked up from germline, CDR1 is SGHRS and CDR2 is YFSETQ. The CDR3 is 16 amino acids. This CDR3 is CASTLDRGPSYNEQFF. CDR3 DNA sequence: TGCGCCAGCACCCTCGACAGGGGGCCCTCCTACAATGAGCAGTTCTTC.

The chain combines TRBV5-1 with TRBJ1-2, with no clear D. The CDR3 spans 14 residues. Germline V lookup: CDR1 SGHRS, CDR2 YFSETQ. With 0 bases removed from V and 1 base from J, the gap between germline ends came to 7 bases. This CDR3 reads CASSLGGINYGYTF. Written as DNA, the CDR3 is TGCGCCAGCAGCTTGGGGGGTATTAACTATGGCTACACCTTC.

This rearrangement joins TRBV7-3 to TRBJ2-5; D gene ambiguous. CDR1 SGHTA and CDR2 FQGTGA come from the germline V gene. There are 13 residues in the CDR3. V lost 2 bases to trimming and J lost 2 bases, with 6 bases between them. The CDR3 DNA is TGTGCCAGCAGCTTATCCGGACAAGAGACCCAGTACTTC. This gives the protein CASSLSGQETQYF.

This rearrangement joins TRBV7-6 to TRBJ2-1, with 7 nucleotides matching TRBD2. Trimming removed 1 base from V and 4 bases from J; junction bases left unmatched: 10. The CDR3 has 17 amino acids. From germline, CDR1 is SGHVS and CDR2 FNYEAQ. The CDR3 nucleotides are TGTGCCAGCAGCTTAGGTCCCCCGGGGAGGGGTTACAATGAGCAGTTCTTC. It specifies CASSLGPPGRGYNEQFF. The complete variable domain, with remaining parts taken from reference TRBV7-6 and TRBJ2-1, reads GAGVSQSPRYKVTKRGQDVALRCDPISGHVSLYWYRQALGQGPEFLTYFNYEAQQDKSGLPNDRFSAERPEGSISTLTIQRTEQRDSAMYRCASSLGPPGRGYNEQFFGPGTRLTVL.

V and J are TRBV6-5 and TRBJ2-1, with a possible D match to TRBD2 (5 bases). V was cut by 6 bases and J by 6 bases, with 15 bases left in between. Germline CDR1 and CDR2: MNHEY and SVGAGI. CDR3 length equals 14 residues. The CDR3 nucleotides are TGTGCCAGCAGCCCGCGGGTACTCGGCAATGAGCAGTTCTTC. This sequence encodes CASSPRVLGNEQFF.

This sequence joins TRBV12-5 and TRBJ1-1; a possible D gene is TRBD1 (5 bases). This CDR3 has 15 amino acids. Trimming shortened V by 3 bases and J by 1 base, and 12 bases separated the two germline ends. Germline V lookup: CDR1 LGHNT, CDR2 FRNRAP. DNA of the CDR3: TGTGCTAGTGGTTTTGCAGGGCGGTCGAACACTGAAGCTTTCTTT. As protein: CASGFAGRSNTEAFF.

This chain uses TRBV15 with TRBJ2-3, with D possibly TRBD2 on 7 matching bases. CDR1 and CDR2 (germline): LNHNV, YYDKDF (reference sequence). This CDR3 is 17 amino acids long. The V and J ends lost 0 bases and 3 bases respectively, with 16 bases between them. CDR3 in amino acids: CATSRDKAGARTDTQYF. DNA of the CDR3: TGTGCCACCAGCAGAGATAAGGCGGGGGCGAGGACAGATACGCAGTATTTT.

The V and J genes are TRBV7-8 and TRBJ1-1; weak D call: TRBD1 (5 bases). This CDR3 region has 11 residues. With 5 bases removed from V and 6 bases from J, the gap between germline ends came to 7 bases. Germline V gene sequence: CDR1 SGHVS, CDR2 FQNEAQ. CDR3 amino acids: CASSRGSEAFF. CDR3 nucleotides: TGTGCCAGCAGCCGGGGGTCTGAAGCTTTCTTT.

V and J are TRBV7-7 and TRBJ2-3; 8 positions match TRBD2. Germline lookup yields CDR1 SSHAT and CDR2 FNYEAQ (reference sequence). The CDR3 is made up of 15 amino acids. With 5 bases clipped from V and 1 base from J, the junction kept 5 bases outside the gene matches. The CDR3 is CASSRGGPGTDTQYF. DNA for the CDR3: TGTGCCAGCAGCCGCGGGGGGCCGGGCACAGATACGCAGTATTTT. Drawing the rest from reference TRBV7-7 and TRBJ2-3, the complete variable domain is GAGVSQSPRYKVTKRGQDVTLRCDPISSHATLYWYQQALGQGPEFLTYFNYEAQPDKSGLPSDRFSAERPEGSISTLTIQRTEQRDSAMYRCASSRGGPGTDTQYFGPGTRLTVL.

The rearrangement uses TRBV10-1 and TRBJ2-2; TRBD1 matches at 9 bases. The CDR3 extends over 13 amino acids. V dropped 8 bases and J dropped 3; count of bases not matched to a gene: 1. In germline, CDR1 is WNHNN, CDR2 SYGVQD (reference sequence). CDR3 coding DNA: TGCGCCAGCCGACAGGGGGACACCGGGGAGCTGTTTTTT. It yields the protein CASRQGDTGELFF.

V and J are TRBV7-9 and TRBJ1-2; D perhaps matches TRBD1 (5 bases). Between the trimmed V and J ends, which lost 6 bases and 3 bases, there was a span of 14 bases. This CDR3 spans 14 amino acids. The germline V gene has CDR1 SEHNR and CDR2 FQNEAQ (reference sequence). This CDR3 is CASSSIGDHYGYTF. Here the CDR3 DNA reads TGTGCCAGCAGTTCCATAGGGGACCACTATGGCTACACCTTC.

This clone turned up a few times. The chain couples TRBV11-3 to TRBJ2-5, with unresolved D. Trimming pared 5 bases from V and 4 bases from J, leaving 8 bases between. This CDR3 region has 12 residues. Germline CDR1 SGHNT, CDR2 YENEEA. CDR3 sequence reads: CASSGLPETQYF. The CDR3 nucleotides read TGTGCCAGCAGCGGCCTACCAGAGACCCAGTACTTC. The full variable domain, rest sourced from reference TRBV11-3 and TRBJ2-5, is EAGVVQSPRYKIIEKKQPVAFWCNPISGHNTLYWYLQNLGQGPELLIRYENEEAVDDSQLPKDRFSAERLKGVDSTLKIQPAELGDSAVYLCASSGLPETQYFGPGTRLLVL.

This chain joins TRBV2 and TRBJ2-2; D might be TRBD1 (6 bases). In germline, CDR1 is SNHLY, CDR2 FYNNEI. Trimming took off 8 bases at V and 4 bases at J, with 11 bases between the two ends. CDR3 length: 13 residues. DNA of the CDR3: TGTGCCAGCGAAAGGACAGCCACCGGGGAGCTGTTTTTT. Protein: CASERTATGELFF.

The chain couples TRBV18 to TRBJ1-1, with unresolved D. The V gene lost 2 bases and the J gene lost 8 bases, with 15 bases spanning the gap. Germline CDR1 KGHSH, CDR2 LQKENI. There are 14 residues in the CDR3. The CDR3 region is CASSPFSGPGEAFF. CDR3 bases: TGTGCCAGCTCACCATTTTCCGGGCCTGGGGAAGCTTTCTTT.

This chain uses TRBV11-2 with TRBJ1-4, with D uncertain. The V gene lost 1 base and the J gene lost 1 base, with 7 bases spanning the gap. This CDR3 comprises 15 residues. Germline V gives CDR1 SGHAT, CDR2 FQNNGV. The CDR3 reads CASSLAAGTNEKLFF. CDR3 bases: TGTGCCAGCAGCTTAGCGGCAGGAACTAATGAAAAACTGTTTTTT.

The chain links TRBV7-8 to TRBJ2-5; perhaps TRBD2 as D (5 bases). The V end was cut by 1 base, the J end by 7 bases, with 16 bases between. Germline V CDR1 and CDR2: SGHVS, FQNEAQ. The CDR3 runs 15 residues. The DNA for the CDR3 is TGTGCCAGCAGCTTAGACGGACTCCCGGCGGGGACCCAGTACTTC. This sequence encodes CASSLDGLPAGTQYF.

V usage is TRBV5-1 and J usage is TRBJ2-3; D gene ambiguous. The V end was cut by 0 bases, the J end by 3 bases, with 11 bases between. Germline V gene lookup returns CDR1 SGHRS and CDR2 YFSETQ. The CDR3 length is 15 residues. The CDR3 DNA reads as TGCGCCAGCAGCTTGGAATATCCCGGGACAGATACGCAGTATTTT. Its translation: CASSLEYPGTDTQYF.

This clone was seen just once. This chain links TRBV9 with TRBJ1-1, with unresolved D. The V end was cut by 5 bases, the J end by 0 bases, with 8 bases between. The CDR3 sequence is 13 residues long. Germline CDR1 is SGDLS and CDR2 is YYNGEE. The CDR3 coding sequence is TGTGCCAGCAGTTTTACAGTGAACACTGAAGCTTTCTTT. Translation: CASSFTVNTEAFF.

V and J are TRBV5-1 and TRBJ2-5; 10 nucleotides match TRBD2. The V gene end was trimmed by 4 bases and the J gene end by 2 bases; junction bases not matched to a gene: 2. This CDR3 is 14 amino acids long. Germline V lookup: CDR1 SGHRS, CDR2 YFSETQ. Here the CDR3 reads CASSTSGDQETQYF. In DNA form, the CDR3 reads TGCGCCAGCAGCACTAGCGGGGATCAAGAGACCCAGTACTTC.

The CDR3 coding sequence is TGTGCCAGCAGCCCGACTAGCATTTACAATGAGCAGTTCTTC. This gives the protein CASSPTSIYNEQFF. V gene TRBV11-3 combines with J gene TRBJ2-1; 7 bases fit TRBD2. The CDR3 covers 14 residues. Germline trimming cut 5 bases from V and 4 bases from J; bases unmatched to any gene: 5. Germline V gene lookup returns CDR1 SGHNT and CDR2 YENEEA.

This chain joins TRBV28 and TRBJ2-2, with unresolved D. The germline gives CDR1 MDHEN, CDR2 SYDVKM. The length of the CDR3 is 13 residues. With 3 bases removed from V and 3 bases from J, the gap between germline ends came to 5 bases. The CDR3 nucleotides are TGTGCCAGCAGTTTTAGGCACACCGGGGAGCTGTTTTTT. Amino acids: CASSFRHTGELFF.

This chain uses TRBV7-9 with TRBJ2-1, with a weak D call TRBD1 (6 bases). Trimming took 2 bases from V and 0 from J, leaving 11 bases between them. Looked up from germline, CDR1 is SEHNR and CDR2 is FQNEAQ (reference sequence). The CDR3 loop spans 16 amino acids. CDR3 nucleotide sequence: TGTGCCAGCAGCTTATACAGGGCTAACTCCTACAATGAGCAGTTCTTC. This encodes CASSLYRANSYNEQFF. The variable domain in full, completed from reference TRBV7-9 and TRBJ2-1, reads DTGVSQNPRHKITKRGQNVTFRCDPISEHNRLYWYRQTLGQGPEFLTYFQNEAQLEKSRLLSDRFSAERPKGSFSTLEIQRTEQGDSAMYLCASSLYRANSYNEQFFGPGTRLTVL.

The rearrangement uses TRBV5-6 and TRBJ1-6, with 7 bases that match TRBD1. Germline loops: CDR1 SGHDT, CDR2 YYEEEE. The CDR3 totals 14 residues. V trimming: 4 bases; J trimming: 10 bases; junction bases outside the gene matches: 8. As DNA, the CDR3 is TGTGCCAGCAGCCTCGGGACAGTAGACTCACCCCTCCACTTT. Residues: CASSLGTVDSPLHF.

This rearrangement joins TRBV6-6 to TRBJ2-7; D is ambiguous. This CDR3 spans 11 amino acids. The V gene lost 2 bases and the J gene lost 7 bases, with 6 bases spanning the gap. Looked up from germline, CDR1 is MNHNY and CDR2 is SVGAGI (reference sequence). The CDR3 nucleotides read TGTGCCAGCAGTTACAATGGAGAGCAGTACGTC. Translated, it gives CASSYNGEQYV.

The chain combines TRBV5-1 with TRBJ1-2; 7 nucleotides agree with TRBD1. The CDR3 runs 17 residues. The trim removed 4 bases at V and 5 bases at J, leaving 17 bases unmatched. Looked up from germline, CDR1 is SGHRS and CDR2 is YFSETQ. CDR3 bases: TGCGCCAGCAGCGCTTACGGACAGGCTGCATATACGTATGGCTACACCTTC. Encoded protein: CASSAYGQAAYTYGYTF.

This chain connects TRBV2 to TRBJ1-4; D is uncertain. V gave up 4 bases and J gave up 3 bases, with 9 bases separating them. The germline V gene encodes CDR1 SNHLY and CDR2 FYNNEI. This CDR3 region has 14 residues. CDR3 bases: TGTGCCAGCAGTGTGGACGGCTCTAATGAAAAACTGTTTTTT. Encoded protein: CASSVDGSNEKLFF. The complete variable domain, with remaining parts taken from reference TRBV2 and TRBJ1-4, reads EPEVTQTPSHQVTQMGQEVILRCVPISNHLYFYWYRQILGQKVEFLVSFYNNEISEKSEIFDDQFSVERPDGSNFTLKIRSTKLEDSAMYFCASSVDGSNEKLFFGSGTQLSVL.

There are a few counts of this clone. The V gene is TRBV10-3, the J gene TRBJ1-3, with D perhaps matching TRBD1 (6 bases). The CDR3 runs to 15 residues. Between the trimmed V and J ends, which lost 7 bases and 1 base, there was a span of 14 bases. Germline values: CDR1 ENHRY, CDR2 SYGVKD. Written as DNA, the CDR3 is TGTGCCATCAAGAGGGCAGGGGAGTCTGGAAACACCATATATTTT. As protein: CAIKRAGESGNTIYF.